This is a list of T cell receptor beta chains from one sample in a study of cytomegalovirus exposure and HLA in healthy donors. Only in-frame clones appear in the TCRdb table, and some are missing; sequencing was by immunoSEQ multiplex PCR. The table lists under 250,000 clones, roughly 87% of them singletons. Source material: PBMCs. All receptors come from a young woman in good health and CMV-seropositive. Each CDR3 is given with its conserved first and last residue. A D gene is named only where the DNA matches it firmly.

V: TRBV5-4
D: TRBD2
J: TRBJ2-5
CDR3: CASSKLAGGTQYF
DNA: TGTGCCAGCAGCAAACTAGCGGGAGGGACCCAGTACTTC

V: TRBV28
D: -
J: TRBJ2-4
CDR3: CASSFEMRGRGDLAKNIQYF
DNA: TGTGCCAGCAGTTTTGAGATGAGGGGGCGCGGGGATCTAGCCAAAAACATTCAGTACTTC

V: TRBV29-1
D: -
J: TRBJ2-2
CDR3: CSVEVREITGELFF
DNA: TGCAGCGTTGAAGTTAGGGAGATTACCGGGGAGCTGTTTTTT

V: TRBV5-5
D: TRBD2
J: TRBJ2-3
CDR3: CASSYSPGTRGGYF
DNA: TGTGCCAGCAGCTACTCACCCGGGACTAGAGGGGGGTATTTT

V: TRBV6-6
D: -
J: TRBJ2-1
CDR3: CASSYSEVEQFF
DNA: TGTGCCAGCAGTTACTCTGAGGTAGAGCAGTTCTTC

V: TRBV7-2
D: -
J: TRBJ1-3
CDR3: CASSLNRAGNTIYF
DNA: TGTGCCAGCAGCTTGAACAGGGCGGGAAACACCATATATTTT

V: TRBV4-1
D: TRBD2
J: TRBJ2-1
CDR3: CASSQARGLAGNSYNEQFF
DNA: TGCGCCAGCAGCCAAGCCCGTGGACTAGCGGGAAACTCCTACAATGAGCAGTTCTTC

V: TRBV28
D: -
J: TRBJ1-1
CDR3: CASSFTTYTEAFF
DNA: TGTGCCAGCAGTTTCACAACGTACACTGAAGCTTTCTTT

V: TRBV5-5
D: -
J: TRBJ2-3
CDR3: CASSPEGGVGTDTQYF
DNA: TGTGCCAGCAGCCCCGAGGGGGGGGTCGGCACAGATACGCAGTATTTT

V: TRBV6-5
D: TRBD2
J: TRBJ2-7
CDR3: CASSYGVQRELNEQYF
DNA: TGTGCCAGCAGTTACGGGGTCCAGCGGGAGCTTAACGAGCAGTACTTC

V: TRBV27
D: TRBD2
J: TRBJ2-1
CDR3: CASSSELAGEQFF
DNA: TGTGCCAGCAGTTCCGAACTAGCGGGGGAGCAGTTCTTC

V: TRBV5-1
D: -
J: TRBJ2-7
CDR3: CASSFGEDYEQYF
DNA: TGCGCCAGCAGCTTCGGGGAAGACTACGAGCAGTACTTC

V: TRBV5-1
D: TRBD1
J: TRBJ1-1
CDR3: CASSREGQGANTEAFF
DNA: TGCGCCAGCAGCAGAGAGGGACAGGGGGCGAACACTGAAGCTTTCTTT